The 2 T cell receptor beta chains presented below share a single source sample, sequenced in a study of shared clonotypes between healthy human individuals (dated by TCRdb to about 2020). Receptors were amplified or captured by the immunoSEQ multiplex PCR assay. Sourced from immuneACCESS, this table was stored by TCRdb with only in-frame sequences that have V and J called. A share of the clones is absent; for the studies checked, an unresolved V gene accounts for under half, and the remainder has no known explanation. The sample records around 2,100,000 clones, approximately 94% of which are singletons. Clones ranked in the top ten supply 1% to 1.5% of the sample. CD8 naive samples consisted of CD45RO-negative cells that were positively selected for CCR7, yielding a CD45RA+CCR7+ population without TemRA cells. Input material: naive CD8+ T cells sorted from blood. The meaning of the sample's cell subset or site label: CD45RA+CCR7+. The origin of the receptors is a man aged 18 to 29 in good health.

The rearrangement uses TRBV7-3 and TRBJ2-6; D is unresolved. Trimming removed 2 bases at V and 0 bases at J, with 5 bases between. This CDR3 is built from 15 residues. Germline assignment: CDR1 SGHTA and CDR2 FQGTGA. The CDR3 reads CASSLGISGANVLTF. CDR3 bases: TGTGCCAGCAGCTTAGGTATCTCTGGGGCCAACGTCCTGACTTTC.

This rearrangement joins TRBV28 to TRBJ2-7; D gene uncertain. The length of the CDR3 is 14 residues. CDR1 is MDHEN, CDR2 SYDVKM, per germline. The V end was cut by 3 bases, the J end by 4 bases, with 13 bases between. The CDR3, as DNA: TGTGCCAGCAGTTTCTCTGAGACTGGTTACGAGCAGTACTTC. It is translated as CASSFSETGYEQYF. Combining the CDR3 with reference TRBV28 and TRBJ2-7 gives the whole variable domain DVKVTQSSRYLVKRTGEKVFLECVQDMDHENMFWYRQDPGLGLRLIYFSYDVKMKEKGDIPEGYSVSREKKERFSLILESASTNQTSMYLCASSFSETGYEQYFGPGTRLTVT.